This TCR beta chain was identified during a study of blood T cell repertoires in COVID-19. The wider study: Both acute and convalescent COVID-19 samples were obtained from the United States, Italy and Spain. T cells, B-cell-depleted T cells, or PBMCs supplied cDNA or gDNA.

In the original analysis: It was from reference gene primer amplification that nucleated cell counts were estimated. The table came from immunoSEQ multiplex PCR; TCRdb's copy has only in-frame clones and leaves some out. V, J and clone size reflect that table, while D and trimming were determined from the DNA. This sample has 40,000 to 60,000 clones; approximately 86% occur once, and the top ten carry around 5%. This CDR3 contains 17 residues. The receptor comes from a man aged 35 to 55 with active COVID-19. The sequenced sample was peripheral blood. This chain connects TRBV21-1 to TRBJ2-2; the tabulated D call, TRBD2, remains unverified against the DNA. TRBV21-1 has pseudogene status. In nucleotides, the CDR3 is TGTGCCAGCAGCACGGAGAGACCCCCCGCGAACACCGGGGAGCTGTTTTTT. Translated, it gives CASSTERPPANTGELFF.